The rows below give T cell receptor beta chains drawn from one sample of a study of T cells in Graves' hyperthyroidism and ophthalmopathy. TCRdb independently ran MiXCR on the multiplex PCR reads; one entry per CDR3 protein. The sample lists over 45,000 distinct CDR3 sequences, around 48% occurring once. Source material: blood. These receptors were collected from a woman aged 50 to 65 with Graves' ophthalmopathy. Both conserved end residues are part of each CDR3. A D gene is named only where the DNA matches it firmly. Only some rows state a clone size, as once, few, many or a class for expanded clones.

d_gene: TRBD2
v_gene: TRBV24-1
j_gene: TRBJ2-1
abundance: NA
CDR3nt: TGTGCCACCAGTGATCCGGGACTAGCGGGCAATGAGCAGTTCTTC
CDR3aa: CATSDPGLAGNEQFF

d_gene: TRBD2
v_gene: TRBV29-1
j_gene: TRBJ2-5
abundance: NA
CDR3nt: TGCAGCGTAGCGGGAGGGCAAGAGACCCAGTACTTC
CDR3aa: CSVAGGQETQYF

d_gene: TRBD2
v_gene: TRBV6-1
j_gene: TRBJ2-7
abundance: many
CDR3nt: TGTGCCAGCAGGCCGGGGGGGAGCTCCTACGAGCAGTACTTC
CDR3aa: CASRPGGSSYEQYF

d_gene: NA
v_gene: TRBV20-1
j_gene: TRBJ2-5
abundance: NA
CDR3nt: TGCAGTGCTAGAGATCCGGGGAGTGACCAAGAGACCCAGCACTTC
CDR3aa: CSARDPGSDQETQHF

d_gene: NA
v_gene: TRBV27
j_gene: TRBJ1-5
abundance: many
CDR3nt: TGTGCCAGCAGTTTACTCGGGTCGCAGCCCCAGCATTTT
CDR3aa: CASSLLGSQPQHF

d_gene: NA
v_gene: TRBV7-2
j_gene: TRBJ1-5
abundance: many
CDR3nt: TGTGCCAGCTCTTTTGTACCCAATAGCAATCAGCCCCAGCATTTT
CDR3aa: CASSFVPNSNQPQHF

d_gene: TRBD1
v_gene: TRBV11-3
j_gene: TRBJ2-1
abundance: many
CDR3nt: TGTGCCAGCAGCTCAGGGGACAGGGGGCCCCTGGAGCAGTTCTTC
CDR3aa: CASSSGDRGPLEQFF

d_gene: TRBD2
v_gene: TRBV5-5
j_gene: TRBJ2-2
abundance: many
CDR3nt: TGTGCCAGCAGCTTCTTACTAGCGGGGACCGGGGAGCTGTTTTTT
CDR3aa: CASSFLLAGTGELFF

d_gene: NA
v_gene: TRBV2
j_gene: TRBJ2-7
abundance: NA
CDR3nt: TGTGCCAGCAGCGGAGGGGACGACCAGTACTTC
CDR3aa: CASSGGDDQYF

d_gene: TRBD1
v_gene: TRBV28
j_gene: TRBJ2-5
abundance: NA
CDR3nt: TGTGCCAGCAGTTTTTTCGCAGGGGGTATGGAGACCCAGTACTTC
CDR3aa: CASSFFAGGMETQYF

d_gene: NA
v_gene: TRBV7-2
j_gene: TRBJ2-3
abundance: NA
CDR3nt: TGTGCCAGCAGCCCAGGGGACTCGGCAGATACGCAGTATTTT
CDR3aa: CASSPGDSADTQYF

d_gene: TRBD1
v_gene: TRBV5-5
j_gene: TRBJ1-1
abundance: many
CDR3nt: TGTGCCAGCAGCCCCGGACAGGTGGGCGGCACTGAAGCTTTCTTT
CDR3aa: CASSPGQVGGTEAFF

d_gene: NA
v_gene: TRBV6-1
j_gene: TRBJ1-1
abundance: medium-sized
CDR3nt: TGTGCCAGCAGACACCAGAACACTGAAGCTTTCTTT
CDR3aa: CASRHQNTEAFF

d_gene: TRBD1
v_gene: TRBV9
j_gene: TRBJ2-1
abundance: many
CDR3nt: TGTGCCAGCAGCTCTAGTGGGGACAGGGTATTAAATGAGCAGTTCTTC
CDR3aa: CASSSSGDRVLNEQFF

d_gene: TRBD1
v_gene: TRBV28
j_gene: TRBJ1-6
abundance: many
CDR3nt: TGTGCCAGCAGAATTGAAGGGGGCCGCAATTCACCCCTCCACTTT
CDR3aa: CASRIEGGRNSPLHF

d_gene: NA
v_gene: TRBV20-1
j_gene: TRBJ1-5
abundance: NA
CDR3nt: TGCAGTGCTAGTTCGGGGGTAGGTCCCCAGCATTTT
CDR3aa: CSASSGVGPQHF

d_gene: NA
v_gene: TRBV4-2
j_gene: TRBJ1-5
abundance: many
CDR3nt: TGTGCCAGCAGCCAAGATGGGAGGGTTTTGGGCAATCAGCCCCAGCATTTT
CDR3aa: CASSQDGRVLGNQPQHF

d_gene: NA
v_gene: TRBV19
j_gene: TRBJ1-5
abundance: NA
CDR3nt: TGTGTCAGTAGTCGCCGGGATGATCAGCCCCAGCATTTT
CDR3aa: CVSSRRDDQPQHF

d_gene: TRBD1
v_gene: TRBV9
j_gene: TRBJ2-2
abundance: once
CDR3nt: TGTGCCAGCAGTACATTCTTAGGACAGGGAGGAAGCACCGGGGAGCTGTTTTTT
CDR3aa: CASSTFLGQGGSTGELFF

d_gene: TRBD1
v_gene: TRBV5-1
j_gene: TRBJ1-2
abundance: many
CDR3nt: TGCGCCAGCAGATCAGCCGGGACAGCGGCCTATGGCTACACCTTC
CDR3aa: CASRSAGTAAYGYTF

d_gene: TRBD2
v_gene: TRBV7-3
j_gene: TRBJ2-1
abundance: many
CDR3nt: TGTGCCAGCAGCTCACAACCGGGACTAGCGGGGGGGCCTGAGTCTCAGTTCTTC
CDR3aa: CASSSQPGLAGGPESQFF

d_gene: NA
v_gene: TRBV7-2
j_gene: TRBJ1-2
abundance: few
CDR3nt: TGTGCCAGCAGCTTAGCGGGGTTGTACGGCTACACCTTC
CDR3aa: CASSLAGLYGYTF

d_gene: TRBD1
v_gene: TRBV19
j_gene: TRBJ2-7
abundance: NA
CDR3nt: TGTGCCAGTAGTGGCCGACCGGGACAGGGGGTTGGGTACGAGCAGTACTTC
CDR3aa: CASSGRPGQGVGYEQYF

d_gene: TRBD2
v_gene: TRBV27
j_gene: TRBJ2-7
abundance: many
CDR3nt: TGTGCCAGCAGTTTCGATAGCGGGAGGGCCTACGAGCAGTACTTC
CDR3aa: CASSFDSGRAYEQYF

d_gene: NA
v_gene: TRBV19
j_gene: TRBJ1-5
abundance: many
CDR3nt: TGTGCCAGTAGTATGTGGGATGGTCAGCCCCAGCATTTT
CDR3aa: CASSMWDGQPQHF

d_gene: NA
v_gene: TRBV12-3/TRBV12-4
j_gene: TRBJ2-1
abundance: many
CDR3nt: TGTGCCAGCAGTATCCAAGGGAACAATGAGCAGTTCTTC
CDR3aa: CASSIQGNNEQFF

d_gene: TRBD2
v_gene: TRBV7-2
j_gene: TRBJ2-7
abundance: NA
CDR3nt: TGTGCCAGCAGCTTAGTGCCTAGCGGGTCGGGCGAGCAGTACTTC
CDR3aa: CASSLVPSGSGEQYF

d_gene: TRBD1
v_gene: TRBV6-1
j_gene: TRBJ1-2
abundance: many
CDR3nt: TGTGCCAGCAGTGAAGCCCGGACAGGCCGTGGAGGCTACACCTTC
CDR3aa: CASSEARTGRGGYTF

d_gene: NA
v_gene: TRBV7-2
j_gene: TRBJ2-5
abundance: NA
CDR3nt: TGTGCCAGCAGCCCCCCCTGGGACGGCAACCAAGAGACCCAGTACTTC
CDR3aa: CASSPPWDGNQETQYF

d_gene: NA
v_gene: TRBV19
j_gene: TRBJ2-3
abundance: NA
CDR3nt: TGTGCCAGTAGCACCAGCCTATTCGCCTCCGATGCGCAGTATTTT
CDR3aa: CASSTSLFASDAQYF

d_gene: NA
v_gene: TRBV7-6
j_gene: TRBJ2-2
abundance: many
CDR3nt: TGTGCCAGCAGCCTTAGGGCCGCCGGCACCGGGGAGCTGTTTTTT
CDR3aa: CASSLRAAGTGELFF

d_gene: NA
v_gene: TRBV6-5
j_gene: TRBJ2-3
abundance: NA
CDR3nt: TGTGCCAGCGGGGGACGAGATACGCAGTATTTT
CDR3aa: CASGGRDTQYF

d_gene: TRBD2
v_gene: TRBV29-1
j_gene: TRBJ2-1
abundance: NA
CDR3nt: TGCAGCGGACTTAGCGGGAGCTACAATGAGCAGTTCTTC
CDR3aa: CSGLSGSYNEQFF

d_gene: NA
v_gene: TRBV20-1
j_gene: TRBJ2-5
abundance: many
CDR3nt: TGCAGTGCTAGTGACTCGCAGGGCCAACTGAGTCCCAGGAAGTACTTC
CDR3aa: CSASDSQGQLSPRKYF

d_gene: NA
v_gene: TRBV7-3
j_gene: TRBJ1-2
abundance: NA
CDR3nt: TGTGCCAGCAGCCAAGGCCAGGGCTCTAACTATGGCTACACCTTC
CDR3aa: CASSQGQGSNYGYTF

d_gene: NA
v_gene: TRBV7-9
j_gene: TRBJ1-1
abundance: many
CDR3nt: TGTGCCAGCAGCTTGGGGACTGAAGCTTTCTTT
CDR3aa: CASSLGTEAFF

d_gene: TRBD2
v_gene: TRBV20-1
j_gene: TRBJ2-1
abundance: many
CDR3nt: TGCAGTGCCCCAGCGGGAGCATCCTACAATGAGCAGTTCTTC
CDR3aa: CSAPAGASYNEQFF

d_gene: TRBD2
v_gene: TRBV2
j_gene: TRBJ2-2
abundance: NA
CDR3nt: TGTGCCAGCAGTGGAACTAGCGGAGGGAGCACCGGGGAGCTGTTTTTT
CDR3aa: CASSGTSGGSTGELFF

d_gene: NA
v_gene: TRBV10-3
j_gene: TRBJ1-1
abundance: NA
CDR3nt: TGTGCCGCCAGTGAGTCGTTTACCCAGGGGAACATGAACACTGAAGCTTTCTTT
CDR3aa: CAASESFTQGNMNTEAFF

d_gene: NA
v_gene: TRBV2
j_gene: TRBJ1-2
abundance: NA
CDR3nt: TGTGCCAGCAGTGCGGCAGCGCGAAACTATGGCTACACCTTC
CDR3aa: CASSAAARNYGYTF

d_gene: NA
v_gene: TRBV9
j_gene: TRBJ1-6
abundance: many
CDR3nt: TGTGCCAGCAGCGTAGAAGGGGCGATCTCCTATAATTCACCCCTCCACTTT
CDR3aa: CASSVEGAISYNSPLHF

d_gene: TRBD2
v_gene: TRBV5-4
j_gene: TRBJ2-7
abundance: many
CDR3nt: TGTGCCAGCAGCTTGCTAGCGGGACGTGTTTACGAGCAGTACTTC
CDR3aa: CASSLLAGRVYEQYF

d_gene: NA
v_gene: TRBV10-3
j_gene: TRBJ2-5
abundance: NA
CDR3nt: TGTGCCACCAGTGAATCGAGCGGACAAGAGACCCAGTACTTC
CDR3aa: CATSESSGQETQYF

d_gene: NA
v_gene: TRBV7-2
j_gene: TRBJ2-5
abundance: many
CDR3nt: TGTGCCAGCAGCTCCACCACCCCACTCTTTGGAGCCCAGTACTTC
CDR3aa: CASSSTTPLFGAQYF

d_gene: NA
v_gene: TRBV20-1
j_gene: TRBJ2-2
abundance: NA
CDR3nt: TGCAGTGCTGGGGACGGCGGTGGAATCGGGGAGCTGTTTTTT
CDR3aa: CSAGDGGGIGELFF

d_gene: TRBD1
v_gene: TRBV5-1
j_gene: TRBJ2-5
abundance: many
CDR3nt: TGCGCCAGCAGCTCGACAGGGACAGAGACCCAGTACTTC
CDR3aa: CASSSTGTETQYF

d_gene: TRBD1
v_gene: TRBV15
j_gene: TRBJ2-5
abundance: NA
CDR3nt: TGTGCCACCAGCAGACCGGGACAGGGGACTCGATACCAAGAGACCCAGTACTTC
CDR3aa: CATSRPGQGTRYQETQYF

d_gene: TRBD1
v_gene: TRBV20-1
j_gene: TRBJ2-1
abundance: many
CDR3nt: TGCAGTGCCCCTCGGGACAGGGGTTTCAATGAGCAGTTCTTC
CDR3aa: CSAPRDRGFNEQFF

d_gene: NA
v_gene: TRBV12-3/TRBV12-4
j_gene: TRBJ1-5
abundance: many
CDR3nt: TGTGCCAGCAACCCGGGACTCTCGTCTCAGCCCCAGCATTTT
CDR3aa: CASNPGLSSQPQHF